The 4 T cell receptor beta chains in this list originate from one sample, sequenced in a study of T cell repertoires in cytomegalovirus infection. MiXCR, applied by TCRdb to the reads, yields one record per CDR3 protein. The sample shows fewer than 400,000 distinct CDR3 sequences, less than 20% of them seen only once. The specimen was PBMCs. These receptors all come from a human donor in good health (CMV status not recorded). Some clones in this sample may be carry-over from other donors' samples.

Only a few counts were recorded for this clonotype. V usage is TRBV6-2 or TRBV6-3 and J usage is TRBJ2-2; 7 bases are a match to TRBD2. Losses at the gene ends were 2 bases for V and 3 bases for J; bases not matched to a gene: 3. CDR1 MNHEY and CDR2 SVGEGT come from the germline V gene. The CDR3 contains 15 residues. This CDR3 is CASSYGLADTGELFF. The DNA for the CDR3 is TGTGCCAGCAGTTACGGCCTAGCGGACACCGGGGAGCTGTTTTTT.

Ten or more counts support this clonotype. This chain joins TRBV7-9 and TRBJ2-5; no definite D call. V was pared by 5 bases and J by 3 bases, with 10 bases between. This CDR3 region has 13 residues. CDR1 and CDR2 from the germline V gene are SEHNR and FQNEAQ (reference sequence). In DNA, the CDR3 is TGTGCCAGCAGCCCGCGGACGGAAGAGACCCAGTACTTC. Amino acid sequence: CASSPRTEETQYF.

This clonotype showed up just once. This rearrangement joins TRBV28 to TRBJ1-4; D remains ambiguous. The germline V gene has CDR1 MDHEN and CDR2 SYDVKM. Trimming took 10 bases from V and 7 from J, leaving 19 bases between them. The CDR3 contains 14 residues. The CDR3 DNA reads TGTGCCACCAGAAACATCCAACTAGGTGAAAAACTGTTTTTT. This codes for CATRNIQLGEKLFF.

This chain links TRBV7-2 with TRBJ1-5, with D tentatively TRBD1 (5 bases). Germline loops: CDR1 SGHTA, CDR2 FQGNSA. The V end was cut by 5 bases, the J end by 1 base, with 12 bases between. CDR3 length: 15 amino acids. This CDR3 is CASSVTAWSNQPQHF. As DNA, the CDR3 is TGTGCCAGCAGCGTGACAGCCTGGAGCAATCAGCCCCAGCATTTT. Based on the CDR3 plus reference TRBV7-2 and TRBJ1-5, the full variable domain is GAGVSQSPSNKVTEKGKDVELRCDPISGHTALYWYRQSLGQGLEFLIYFQGNSAPDKSGLPSDRFSAERTGGSVSTLTIQRTQQEDSAVYLCASSVTAWSNQPQHFGDGTRLSIL.